The present T cell receptor (beta chain) was sequenced within a study of cytomegalovirus exposure and HLA in healthy donors. Study-level results: The listing of roughly 160 TCR beta chains classed them as cytomegalovirus-associated.

Of note for this clone: Its cognate antigen is unknown.

Clones were sequenced by immunoSEQ multiplex PCR, and TCRdb holds only the in-frame ones, with some missing. The sample contains more than 95,000 clones, approximately 86% of which appear only once. Germline CDR1 MNHEY, CDR2 SVGAGI. The CDR3 contains 13 residues. V lost 3 bases and J lost 10; bases outside the gene matches: 5. The source of this sequence is a woman aged 18-29 years in good health and CMV-seropositive. This chain links TRBV6-5 with TRBJ1-1; TRBD1 matches at 10 bases. The sequenced sample was PBMCs. The CDR3, as DNA: TGTGCCAGCAGTTATTCTGGACAGGGGGGAGCTTTCTTT. It specifies CASSYSGQGGAFF.